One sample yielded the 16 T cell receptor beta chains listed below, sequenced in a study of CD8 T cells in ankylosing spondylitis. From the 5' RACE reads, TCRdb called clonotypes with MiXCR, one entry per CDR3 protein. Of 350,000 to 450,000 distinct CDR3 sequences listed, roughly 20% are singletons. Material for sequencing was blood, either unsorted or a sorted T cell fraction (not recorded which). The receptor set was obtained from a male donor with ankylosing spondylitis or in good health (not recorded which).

The CDR3 coding sequence is TGTGCCAGTAGTCCCAGGACTAGCGGCTACTCCTACGAGCAGTACTTC. Translated, it gives CASSPRTSGYSYEQYF. The V gene is TRBV19, the J gene TRBJ2-7; 10 bases fit TRBD2. Germline V lookup: CDR1 LNHDA, CDR2 SQIVND (reference sequence). The CDR3 is 16 amino acids. Trimming took 5 bases from V and 0 from J; bases not matched to a gene: 7.

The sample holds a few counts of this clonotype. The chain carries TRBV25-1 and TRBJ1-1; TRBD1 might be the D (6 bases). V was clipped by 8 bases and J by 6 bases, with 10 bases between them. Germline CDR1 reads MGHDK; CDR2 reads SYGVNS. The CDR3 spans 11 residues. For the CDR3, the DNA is TGTGCCAGCCAACAGGGTTCTGAAGCTTTCTTT. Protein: CASQQGSEAFF.

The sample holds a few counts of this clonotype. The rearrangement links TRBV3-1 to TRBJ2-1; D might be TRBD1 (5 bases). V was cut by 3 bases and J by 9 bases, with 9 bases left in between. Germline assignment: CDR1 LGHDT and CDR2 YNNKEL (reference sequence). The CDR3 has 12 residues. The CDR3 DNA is TGTGCCAGCAGCCAGACAGCTGGTGAGCAGTTCTTC. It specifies CASSQTAGEQFF.

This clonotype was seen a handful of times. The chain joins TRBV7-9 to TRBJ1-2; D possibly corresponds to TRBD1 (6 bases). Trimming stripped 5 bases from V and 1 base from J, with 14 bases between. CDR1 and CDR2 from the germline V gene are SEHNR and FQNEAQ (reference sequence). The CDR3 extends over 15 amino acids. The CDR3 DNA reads TGTGCCAGCAGCATACCGGGGACATTTAACTATGGCTACACCTTC. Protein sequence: CASSIPGTFNYGYTF.

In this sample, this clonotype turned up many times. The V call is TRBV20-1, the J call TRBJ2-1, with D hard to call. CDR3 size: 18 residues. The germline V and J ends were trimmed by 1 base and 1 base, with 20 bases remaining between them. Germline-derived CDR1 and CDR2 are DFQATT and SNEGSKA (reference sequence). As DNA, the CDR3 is TGCAGTGCTAGAGGAGGCTTTATCGCCGAAACTTCCTACAATGAGCAGTTCTTC. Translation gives CSARGGFIAETSYNEQFF.

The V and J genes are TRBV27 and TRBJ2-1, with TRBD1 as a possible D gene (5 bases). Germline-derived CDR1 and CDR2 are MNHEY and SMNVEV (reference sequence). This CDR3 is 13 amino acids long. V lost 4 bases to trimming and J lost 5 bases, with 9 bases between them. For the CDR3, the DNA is TGTGCCAGCAGTTGGGGCGATAACAATGAGCAGTTCTTC. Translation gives CASSWGDNNEQFF.

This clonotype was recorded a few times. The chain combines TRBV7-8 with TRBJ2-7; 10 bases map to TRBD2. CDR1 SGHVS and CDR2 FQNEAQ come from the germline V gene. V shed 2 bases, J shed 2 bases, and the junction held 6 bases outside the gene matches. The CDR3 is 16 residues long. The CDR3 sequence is CASSLSELAGPYEQYF. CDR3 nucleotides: TGTGCCAGCAGCTTAAGTGAACTAGCGGGGCCCTACGAGCAGTACTTC.

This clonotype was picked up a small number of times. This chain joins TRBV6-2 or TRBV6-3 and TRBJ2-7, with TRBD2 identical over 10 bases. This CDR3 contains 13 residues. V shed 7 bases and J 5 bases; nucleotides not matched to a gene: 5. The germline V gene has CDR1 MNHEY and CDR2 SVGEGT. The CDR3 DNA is TGTGCCAGCACAGGACTAGCGGTTGACGAGCAGTACTTC. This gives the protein CASTGLAVDEQYF.

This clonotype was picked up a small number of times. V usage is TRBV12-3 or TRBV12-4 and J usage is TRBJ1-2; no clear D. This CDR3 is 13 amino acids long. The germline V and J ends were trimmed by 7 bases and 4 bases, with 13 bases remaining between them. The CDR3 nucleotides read TGTGCCAGCACCCTTCCAGGCGCCTATGGCTACACCTTC. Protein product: CASTLPGAYGYTF.

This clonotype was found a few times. CDR3 region: CASSPPGTPEQFF. CDR3 nucleotide sequence: TGTGCCAGCTCACCACCGGGGACCCCTGAGCAGTTCTTC. The chain is built from TRBV18 and TRBJ2-1; perhaps D is TRBD1 or TRBD2 (5 bases each). The CDR3 covers 13 residues. Germline V lookup: CDR1 KGHSH, CDR2 LQKENI. The ends were cut back, 0 bases at V and 9 bases at J, with 9 bases in the middle.

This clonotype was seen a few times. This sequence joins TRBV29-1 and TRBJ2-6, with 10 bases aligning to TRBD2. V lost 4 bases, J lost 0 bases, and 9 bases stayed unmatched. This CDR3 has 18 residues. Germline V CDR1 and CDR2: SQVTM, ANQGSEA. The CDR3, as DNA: TGCAGCGTTGGCCTAGCGGGGGCGTATAGCTCTGGGGCCAACGTCCTGACTTTC. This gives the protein CSVGLAGAYSSGANVLTF.

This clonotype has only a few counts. The DNA of the CDR3 is TGTGCCAGCTCACCACCGAGCGGAAACACCGGGGAGCTGTTTTTT. Its protein is CASSPPSGNTGELFF. V and J are TRBV18 and TRBJ2-2, with D possibly matching TRBD2 (5 bases). Trimming pared 0 bases from V and 2 bases from J, leaving 7 bases between. CDR1 and CDR2 from the germline V gene are KGHSH and LQKENI. This CDR3 comprises 15 residues.

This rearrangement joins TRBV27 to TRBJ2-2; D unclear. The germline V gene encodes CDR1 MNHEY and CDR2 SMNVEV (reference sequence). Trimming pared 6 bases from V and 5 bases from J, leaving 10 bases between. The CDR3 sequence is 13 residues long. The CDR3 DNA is TGTGCCAGCAGCCATTCCCTGACCGGGGAGCTGTTTTTT. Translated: CASSHSLTGELFF.

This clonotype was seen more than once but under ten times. The CDR3 here is CASSLSGGLPEAFF. The CDR3 DNA is TGCGCCAGCAGCTTGAGTGGCGGACTTCCTGAAGCTTTCTTT. V is TRBV5-1 and J is TRBJ1-1; D call uncertain. Germline V gene sequence: CDR1 SGHRS, CDR2 YFSETQ. The V gene lost 1 base and the J gene lost 6 bases, with 13 bases spanning the gap. There are 14 residues in the CDR3.

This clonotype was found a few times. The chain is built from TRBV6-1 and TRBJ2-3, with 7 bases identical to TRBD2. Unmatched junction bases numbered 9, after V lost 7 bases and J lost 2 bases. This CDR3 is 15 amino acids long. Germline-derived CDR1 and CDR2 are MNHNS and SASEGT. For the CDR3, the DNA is TGTGCCAGCAAATCTGGTGGGGGGGACACAGATACGCAGTATTTT. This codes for CASKSGGGDTDTQYF.

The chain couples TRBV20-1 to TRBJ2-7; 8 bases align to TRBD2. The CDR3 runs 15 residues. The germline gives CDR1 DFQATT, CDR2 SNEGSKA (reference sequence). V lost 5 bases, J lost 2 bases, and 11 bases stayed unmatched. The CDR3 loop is CSALNSGVATYEQYF. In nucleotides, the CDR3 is TGCAGTGCTCTTAATAGCGGGGTAGCCACCTACGAGCAGTACTTC.